The next 17 T cell receptor beta chains were all read from a single sample in a study of shared clonotypes between healthy human individuals (dated by TCRdb to 2018 to 2020). CD8 naive samples were CD45RO-negative cells positively selected for CCR7, giving a CD45RA+CCR7+ population that excluded TemRA cells. The library was built by means of the immunoSEQ multiplex PCR assay. TCRdb retrieved this table from immuneACCESS and kept in-frame rearrangements only. Not all clones are present; in checked studies, unresolved V genes account for under half, and no reason is known for the remainder. Here the sample has 800,000 to 950,000 clones; 96% occur a single time. Together, the top ten hold less than 0.3% of the sample. The sample comprised naive CD8+ T cells sorted from blood. Sample cell subset or site, as interpreted from the label and publication: CD45RA+CCR7+. Receptors originate from a man younger than 45 in good health.

In DNA form, the CDR3 reads TGTGCCAGCAGCTTAGCGGGGGGGGCGATTGGCTACACCTTC. Its protein product is CASSLAGGAIGYTF. The V and J genes are TRBV5-4 and TRBJ1-2; a weak D match, TRBD1 (6 bases). V was pared by 2 bases and J by 7 bases, with 15 bases between. The CDR3 is 14 residues long. Per germline, CDR1 SGHNT and CDR2 YYREEE (reference sequence).

This chain uses TRBV10-1 with TRBJ2-2; D possibly corresponds to TRBD2 (6 bases). Between the trimmed V and J ends, which lost 3 bases and 6 bases, there was a span of 14 bases. CDR3 length equals 15 residues. Germline V CDR1 and CDR2: WNHNN, SYGVQD (reference sequence). In DNA form, the CDR3 reads TGCGCCAGCAGTGATCGGGGGATAGGTCCCGGGGAGCTGTTTTTT. Protein sequence: CASSDRGIGPGELFF.

V gene TRBV7-6 combines with J gene TRBJ2-3; the D is unclear. Germline V lookup: CDR1 SGHVS, CDR2 FNYEAQ. This CDR3 has 12 residues. V gave up 1 base and J gave up 7 bases, with 6 bases separating them. This chain's CDR3 is CASSLGGNTQYF. As DNA, the CDR3 is TGTGCCAGCAGCTTAGGGGGTAATACGCAGTATTTT. Complete variable domain (other parts from reference TRBV7-6 and TRBJ2-3): GAGVSQSPRYKVTKRGQDVALRCDPISGHVSLYWYRQALGQGPEFLTYFNYEAQQDKSGLPNDRFSAERPEGSISTLTIQRTEQRDSAMYRCASSLGGNTQYFGPGTRLTVL.

This chain uses TRBV9 with TRBJ1-2; D gene uncertain. V was trimmed by 2 bases and J by 0 bases, leaving 11 bases between them. The CDR3 is 15 residues long. From germline, CDR1 is SGDLS and CDR2 YYNGEE. This chain's CDR3 is CASSVGPGANYGYTF. The CDR3 region has the DNA TGTGCCAGCAGCGTTGGCCCAGGAGCTAACTATGGCTACACCTTC.

This sequence joins TRBV4-3 and TRBJ2-1; TRBD2 matches 7 bases. Unmatched junction bases numbered 3, after V lost 0 bases and J lost 1 base. The CDR3 is 16 residues long. Germline values: CDR1 LGHNA, CDR2 YSLEER. The DNA of the CDR3 is TGCGCCAGCAGCCAAGAGAGCGGGACTTCCTACAATGAGCAGTTCTTC. Encoded protein: CASSQESGTSYNEQFF.

The chain links TRBV6-5 to TRBJ2-1, with D perhaps TRBD2 (6 bases). CDR1 MNHEY and CDR2 SVGAGI come from the germline V gene. The CDR3 is 14 residues long. Trimming pared 7 bases from V and 7 bases from J, leaving 17 bases between. CDR3 loop: CASTTSQFWNEQFF. In DNA, the CDR3 is TGTGCCAGCACGACTAGTCAGTTTTGGAATGAGCAGTTCTTC.

This sequence joins TRBV27 and TRBJ2-1; perhaps D is TRBD1 or TRBD2 (6 bases each). V lost 4 bases and J lost 4, with 8 bases in between. From germline, CDR1 is MNHEY and CDR2 SMNVEV (reference sequence). The CDR3 runs 13 residues. In DNA, the CDR3 is TGTGCCAGCAGTTGGGGGGCATACAATGAGCAGTTCTTC. Translation: CASSWGAYNEQFF.

This rearrangement joins TRBV5-1 to TRBJ2-5, with 11 nucleotides matching TRBD2. The germline V gene has CDR1 SGHRS and CDR2 YFSETQ. V lost 4 bases to trimming and J lost 4 bases; unmatched junction nucleotides: 3. CDR3 size: 14 residues. The CDR3 spells CASSPGLAGETQYF. CDR3 DNA: TGCGCCAGCAGCCCTGGACTAGCGGGAGAGACCCAGTACTTC.

On this clone itself: This same CDR3 is encoded by further DNA sequences in the sample. The chain has TRBV27 and TRBJ2-2; 11 positions agree with TRBD2. J gave up 5 bases and V 1 base, and 0 bases lay outside the gene matches. CDR1 is MNHEY, CDR2 SMNVEV, per germline (reference sequence). This CDR3 is 15 amino acids long. CDR3: CASSLWTSGTGELFF. The CDR3 nucleotides are TGTGCCAGCAGTTTATGGACTAGCGGGACCGGGGAGCTGTTTTTT.

This clone was seen a handful of times. The V call is TRBV14, the J call TRBJ2-7; D is unclear. Trimming stripped 2 bases from V and 2 bases from J, with 13 bases between. The germline V gene has CDR1 SGHDN and CDR2 FVKESK. This CDR3 has 15 residues. CDR3 amino acids: CASSQKSDGTYEQYF. For the CDR3, the DNA is TGTGCCAGCAGCCAAAAGTCGGACGGAACCTACGAGCAGTACTTC.

This rearrangement joins TRBV14 to TRBJ2-7; 8 bases line up with TRBD1. Unmatched junction bases numbered 11, after V lost 4 bases and J lost 6 bases. The CDR3 contains 15 residues. Germline CDR1 is SGHDN and CDR2 is FVKESK. CDR3 region: CASSLRTGSLLEQYF. DNA for the CDR3: TGTGCCAGCAGCCTTCGGACAGGGAGTCTTCTCGAGCAGTACTTC.

This chain uses TRBV5-4 with TRBJ1-2; D not certain. Germline CDR1 and CDR2: SGHNT and YYREEE (reference sequence). There are 13 residues in the CDR3. V was pared by 4 bases and J by 0 bases, with 7 bases between. Here the CDR3 DNA reads TGTGCCAGCAGCCCGGCGACTAACTATGGCTACACCTTC. Its protein is CASSPATNYGYTF.

CDR3 nucleotides: TGTGCCAGCAGCTCCGCCCAGTCGGGACAGGGAGTGGATTACGAGCAGTACTTC. Translated: CASSSAQSGQGVDYEQYF. The chain has TRBV7-9 and TRBJ2-7; 9 bases fit TRBD1. V shed 4 bases and J 4 bases; nucleotides not matched to a gene: 17. Looked up from germline, CDR1 is SEHNR and CDR2 is FQNEAQ (reference sequence). The CDR3 consists of 18 residues.

The V and J genes are TRBV29-1 and TRBJ2-1; D possibly corresponds to TRBD2 (6 bases). CDR1 SQVTM and CDR2 ANQGSEA come from the germline V gene. V was clipped by 3 bases and J by 7 bases, with 7 bases between them. The CDR3 contains 11 residues. In DNA form, the CDR3 reads TGCAGCGTTGATCGGGGGAATGAGCAGTTCTTC. It codes for CSVDRGNEQFF.

This chain joins TRBV5-1 and TRBJ2-7, with TRBD2 as a possible D gene (6 bases). This CDR3 has 16 residues. The V end was cut by 0 bases, the J end by 6 bases, with 19 bases between. From germline, CDR1 is SGHRS and CDR2 YFSETQ. CDR3 loop: CASSLVWEEYAGEQYF. The DNA for the CDR3 is TGCGCCAGCAGCTTGGTCTGGGAGGAGTATGCGGGCGAGCAGTACTTC.

This sequence joins TRBV29-1 and TRBJ2-2; D remains ambiguous. This CDR3 contains 13 residues. The V end lost 4 bases, the J end lost 2 bases, and 8 bases lay between the germline ends. Germline CDR1 and CDR2: SQVTM and ANQGSEA. The CDR3 DNA reads TGCAGCGTTGGCTCCGACAACACCGGGGAGCTGTTTTTT. Encoded protein: CSVGSDNTGELFF.

The CDR3 spells CASSPPSGSPYEQYF. The CDR3 DNA follows: TGTGCCAGCAGTCCCCCTAGCGGGAGTCCCTACGAGCAGTACTTC. The chain carries TRBV27 and TRBJ2-7, with TRBD2 matching 10 bases. Germline CDR1 and CDR2: MNHEY and SMNVEV (reference sequence). Trimming at V came to 5 bases and at J to 2 bases, leaving 6 bases not matched to a gene. CDR3 size: 15 residues.